These T cell receptor beta chains were read from a single sample in a study of blood T cell repertoires in COVID-19. The protocol was immunoSEQ multiplex PCR, while the TCRdb copy is restricted to in-frame clones and leaves out a portion. Among about 280,000 clones listed, around 92% were seen once. The sequenced sample was PBMCs or T cells enriched from blood (not recorded which). These receptors originate from a woman in her sixties who had recovered from COVID-19. CDR3s include the opening cysteine and the closing phenylalanine or tryptophan. The order of the fields is J gene, D gene, clone size, V gene, CDR3 protein, CDR3 DNA. The D gene is left open where the match is weak. A clone size is listed for some rows: how often the clone was seen (once, few, many), or a class if it is expanded.

J gene: TRBJ1-4
D gene: TRBD1
clone size: NA
V gene: TRBV27
CDR3 protein: CASSSGQGKANEKLFF
CDR3 DNA: TGTGCCAGCAGTTCGGGACAGGGGAAAGCTAATGAAAAACTGTTTTTT

J gene: TRBJ1-1
D gene: NA
clone size: NA
V gene: TRBV12-3/TRBV12-4
CDR3 protein: CASSLQGQAFF
CDR3 DNA: TGTGCCAGCAGTCTTCAGGGGCAAGCTTTCTTT

J gene: TRBJ1-4
D gene: NA
clone size: NA
V gene: TRBV13
CDR3 protein: CASSLGRDNEKLFF
CDR3 DNA: TGTGCCAGCAGCTTGGGGCGGGATAATGAAAAACTGTTTTTT

J gene: TRBJ1-5
D gene: NA
clone size: NA
V gene: TRBV2
CDR3 protein: CASTLGGLGNQPQHF
CDR3 DNA: TGTGCCAGCACCTTGGGGGGTCTTGGCAATCAGCCCCAGCATTTT

J gene: TRBJ2-5
D gene: TRBD1
clone size: NA
V gene: TRBV3-1/TRBV3-2
CDR3 protein: CASSQEDREETQYF
CDR3 DNA: TGTGCCAGCAGCCAAGAAGACAGGGAAGAGACCCAGTACTTC

J gene: TRBJ2-7
D gene: TRBD1
clone size: NA
V gene: TRBV5-5
CDR3 protein: CASSLLVQGFYEQYF
CDR3 DNA: TGTGCCAGCAGCTTGCTCGTACAGGGGTTCTACGAGCAGTACTTC

J gene: TRBJ1-1
D gene: NA
clone size: NA
V gene: TRBV6-5
CDR3 protein: CASSFGGAGRTEAFF
CDR3 DNA: TGTGCCAGCAGTTTTGGGGGCGCAGGGCGCACTGAAGCTTTCTTT

J gene: TRBJ2-7
D gene: TRBD1
clone size: NA
V gene: TRBV6-5
CDR3 protein: CASTSDRAPYEQYF
CDR3 DNA: TGTGCCAGCACCTCGGACAGGGCCCCCTACGAGCAGTACTTC

J gene: TRBJ1-2
D gene: NA
clone size: NA
V gene: TRBV12-3/TRBV12-4
CDR3 protein: CASGRQYGYTF
CDR3 DNA: TGTGCCAGCGGGCGACAGTATGGCTACACCTTC

J gene: TRBJ2-7
D gene: NA
clone size: NA
V gene: TRBV21-1
CDR3 protein: CASPHGTVHYEQYF
CDR3 DNA: TGTGCCAGCCCCCACGGGACAGTACACTACGAGCAGTACTTC

J gene: TRBJ2-1
D gene: TRBD2
clone size: NA
V gene: TRBV5-4
CDR3 protein: CASSFAGGPYNEQFF
CDR3 DNA: TGTGCCAGCAGCTTTGCGGGGGGACCCTACAATGAGCAGTTCTTC

J gene: TRBJ2-1
D gene: NA
clone size: NA
V gene: TRBV27
CDR3 protein: CASSLTATNEQFF
CDR3 DNA: TGTGCCAGCAGTTTGACAGCAACTAATGAGCAGTTCTTC

J gene: TRBJ2-7
D gene: TRBD2
clone size: NA
V gene: TRBV30
CDR3 protein: CAWSLAGPSYEQYF
CDR3 DNA: TGTGCCTGGAGTTTAGCGGGGCCTTCCTACGAGCAGTACTTC

J gene: TRBJ2-2
D gene: TRBD2
clone size: NA
V gene: TRBV28
CDR3 protein: CASSPPLAGGRVGELFF
CDR3 DNA: TGTGCCAGCAGTCCCCCCCTAGCGGGAGGAAGGGTCGGGGAGCTGTTTTTT

J gene: TRBJ2-7
D gene: TRBD2
clone size: few
V gene: TRBV15
CDR3 protein: CATSPSGLAGAYEQYF
CDR3 DNA: TGTGCCACCAGCCCATCGGGACTAGCGGGAGCCTACGAGCAGTACTTC

J gene: TRBJ2-2
D gene: NA
clone size: NA
V gene: TRBV20-1
CDR3 protein: CSARDYGELFF
CDR3 DNA: TGCAGTGCTAGAGATTACGGGGAGCTGTTTTTT

J gene: TRBJ2-7
D gene: NA
clone size: NA
V gene: TRBV3-1/TRBV3-2
CDR3 protein: CASSQAPQGREQYF
CDR3 DNA: TGTGCCAGCAGCCAAGCCCCCCAGGGGCGCGAGCAGTACTTC

J gene: TRBJ1-4
D gene: NA
clone size: NA
V gene: TRBV13
CDR3 protein: CASRWAGVLGEKLFF
CDR3 DNA: TGTGCCAGCAGGTGGGCAGGCGTCTTAGGTGAAAAACTGTTTTTT

J gene: TRBJ2-1
D gene: TRBD1
clone size: NA
V gene: TRBV9
CDR3 protein: CASSERTGSYNEQFF
CDR3 DNA: TGTGCCAGCAGCGAACGGACAGGGAGCTACAATGAGCAGTTCTTC

J gene: TRBJ1-6
D gene: NA
clone size: NA
V gene: TRBV5-4
CDR3 protein: CASSLDRQGPLHF
CDR3 DNA: TGTGCCAGCAGCTTAGACAGGCAAGGGCCCCTCCACTTT

J gene: TRBJ1-4
D gene: TRBD1
clone size: NA
V gene: TRBV5-4
CDR3 protein: CASSFLGGGEKLFF
CDR3 DNA: TGTGCCAGCAGCTTTTTAGGGGGCGGAGAAAAACTGTTTTTT

J gene: TRBJ2-1
D gene: TRBD2
clone size: once
V gene: TRBV3-1/TRBV3-2
CDR3 protein: CASTDPGAGGVEQFF
CDR3 DNA: TGTGCCAGCACGGACCCGGGGGCGGGAGGGGTTGAGCAGTTCTTC

J gene: TRBJ2-5
D gene: TRBD2
clone size: few
V gene: TRBV28
CDR3 protein: CASSLVAGIETQYF
CDR3 DNA: TGTGCCAGCAGTTTGGTAGCGGGGATTGAGACCCAGTACTTC

J gene: TRBJ1-5
D gene: TRBD1
clone size: NA
V gene: TRBV5-5
CDR3 protein: CASSLLLQGARNQPQHF
CDR3 DNA: TGTGCCAGCAGCCTTCTTCTCCAGGGGGCTCGGAATCAGCCCCAGCATTTT

J gene: TRBJ2-1
D gene: NA
clone size: NA
V gene: TRBV21-1
CDR3 protein: CASSKKGAEKVYEQFF
CDR3 DNA: TGTGCCAGCAGCAAGAAAGGGGCAGAGAAGGTCTATGAGCAGTTCTTC

J gene: TRBJ2-3
D gene: TRBD1
clone size: once
V gene: TRBV24-1
CDR3 protein: CATSDLGRQGLGDTQYF
CDR3 DNA: TGTGCCACCAGTGATTTGGGGAGACAGGGGCTCGGAGATACGCAGTATTTT

J gene: TRBJ1-2
D gene: NA
clone size: NA
V gene: TRBV10-3
CDR3 protein: CAISEEQIGYTF
CDR3 DNA: TGTGCCATCAGTGAAGAACAGATTGGCTACACCTTC

J gene: TRBJ2-2
D gene: NA
clone size: NA
V gene: TRBV5-1
CDR3 protein: CASSSHLGGGGELFF
CDR3 DNA: TGCGCCAGCAGCTCTCACCTTGGAGGCGGAGGGGAGCTGTTTTTT

J gene: TRBJ2-3
D gene: TRBD1
clone size: NA
V gene: TRBV6-5
CDR3 protein: CATVRRDRVTDTQYF
CDR3 DNA: TGTGCCACCGTACGACGGGACAGGGTGACAGATACGCAGTATTTT

J gene: TRBJ2-5
D gene: NA
clone size: NA
V gene: TRBV27
CDR3 protein: CASSSKPGETQYF
CDR3 DNA: TGTGCCAGCAGTTCCAAGCCCGGAGAGACCCAGTACTTC

J gene: TRBJ1-1
D gene: NA
clone size: NA
V gene: TRBV28
CDR3 protein: CASSLTGLGGAEAFF
CDR3 DNA: TGTGCCAGCAGTCTAACTGGACTGGGCGGTGCTGAAGCTTTCTTT

J gene: TRBJ1-6
D gene: NA
clone size: NA
V gene: TRBV30
CDR3 protein: CAWSGGSPLHF
CDR3 DNA: TGTGCCTGGAGTGGCGGGTCACCCCTCCACTTT

J gene: TRBJ1-1
D gene: TRBD1
clone size: NA
V gene: TRBV14
CDR3 protein: CASSQEQGAWTEAFF
CDR3 DNA: TGTGCCAGCAGCCAGGAACAGGGGGCTTGGACTGAAGCTTTCTTT

J gene: TRBJ2-1
D gene: TRBD2
clone size: NA
V gene: TRBV7-9
CDR3 protein: CASSYSGLAFEQFF
CDR3 DNA: TGTGCCAGCAGCTATTCGGGACTAGCGTTTGAGCAGTTCTTC

J gene: TRBJ1-4
D gene: TRBD1
clone size: NA
V gene: TRBV5-8
CDR3 protein: CASSLVVTGQEKLFF
CDR3 DNA: TGTGCCAGCAGCTTGGTCGTGACAGGGCAAGAAAAACTGTTTTTT

J gene: TRBJ1-4
D gene: NA
clone size: NA
V gene: TRBV30
CDR3 protein: CACNRGWSEKLFF
CDR3 DNA: TGTGCCTGCAATAGAGGGTGGAGTGAAAAACTGTTTTTT

J gene: TRBJ1-6
D gene: NA
clone size: NA
V gene: TRBV2
CDR3 protein: CASKGAPYNSPLHF
CDR3 DNA: TGTGCCAGCAAAGGGGCCCCCTATAATTCACCCCTCCACTTT

J gene: TRBJ1-1
D gene: TRBD1
clone size: NA
V gene: TRBV5-1
CDR3 protein: CASSSGSGGFDTEAFF
CDR3 DNA: TGCGCCAGCAGCTCCGGGTCAGGGGGCTTTGACACTGAAGCTTTCTTT

J gene: TRBJ2-7
D gene: TRBD2
clone size: NA
V gene: TRBV27
CDR3 protein: CASSLSGAGVSYEQYF
CDR3 DNA: TGTGCCAGCAGTTTATCGGGAGCGGGGGTTTCCTACGAGCAGTACTTC

J gene: TRBJ1-6
D gene: NA
clone size: once
V gene: TRBV27
CDR3 protein: CASSPDSASNSPLHF
CDR3 DNA: TGTGCCAGCAGCCCGGACAGCGCTTCCAATTCACCCCTCCACTTT